This TCR beta chain emerged from a study of CD8+ T cells in alopecia areata. As for treatment: oral pan-JAK inhibitor, 5-10 mg twice daily. Peripheral blood and lesional scalp punch biopsies came from alopecia areata patients. Investigators sorted PBMCs to obtain both CD4+ and CD8+ T cells. This clone has a handful of counts. The antigen is unknown. cDNA reverse transcribed from extracted RNA served as the sequencing template. This table comes from immunoSEQ multiplex PCR, and its TCRdb copy is limited to in-frame clones, with some not included. The sample consists of about 250,000 clones, around 64% of them appearing once. General study results and limits: Sharing of TCRs across patients appeared less clear than in mice, possibly for HLA-related reasons.

The sequences come from CD4+ T cells sorted from blood, collected between weeks 51 and 52, from a patient treated with tofacitinib. This TCR derives from a human donor with alopecia areata.

As DNA, the CDR3 is TGTGCCAGCAGCCTGAGTCTACTAGCGGGCCAAGAGACCCAGTACTTC. Protein product: CASSLSLLAGQETQYF. The chain carries TRBV7-2 and TRBJ2-5, with 9 positions matching TRBD2. The germline V gene has CDR1 SGHTA and CDR2 FQGNSA. V shed 5 bases, J shed 1 base, and the junction held 8 bases outside the gene matches. CDR3 length: 16 amino acids.